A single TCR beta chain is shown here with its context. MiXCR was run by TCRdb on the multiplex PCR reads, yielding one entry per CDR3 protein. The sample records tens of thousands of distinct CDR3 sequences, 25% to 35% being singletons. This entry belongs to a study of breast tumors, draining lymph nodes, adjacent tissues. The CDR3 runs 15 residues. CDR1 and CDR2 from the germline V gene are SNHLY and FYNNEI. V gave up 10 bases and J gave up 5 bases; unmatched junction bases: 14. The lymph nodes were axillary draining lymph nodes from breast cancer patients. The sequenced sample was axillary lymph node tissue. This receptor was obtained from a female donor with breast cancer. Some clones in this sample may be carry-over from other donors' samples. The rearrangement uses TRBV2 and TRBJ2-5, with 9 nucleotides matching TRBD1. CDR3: CATHRDRDSWETQYF. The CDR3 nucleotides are TGTGCCACCCACCGGGACAGGGACTCTTGGGAGACCCAGTACTTC.